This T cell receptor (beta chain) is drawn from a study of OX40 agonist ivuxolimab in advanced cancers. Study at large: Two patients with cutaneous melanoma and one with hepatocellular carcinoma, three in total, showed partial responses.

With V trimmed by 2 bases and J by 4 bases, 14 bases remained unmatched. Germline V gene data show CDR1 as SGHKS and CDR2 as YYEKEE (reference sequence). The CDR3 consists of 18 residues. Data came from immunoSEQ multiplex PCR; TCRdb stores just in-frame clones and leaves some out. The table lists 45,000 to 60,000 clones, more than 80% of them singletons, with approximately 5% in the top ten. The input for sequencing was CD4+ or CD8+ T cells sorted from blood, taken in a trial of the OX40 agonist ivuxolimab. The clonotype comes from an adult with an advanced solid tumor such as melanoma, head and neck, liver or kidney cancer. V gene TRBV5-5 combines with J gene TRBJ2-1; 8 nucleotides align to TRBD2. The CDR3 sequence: CASSFSRSGSGIYNEQFF. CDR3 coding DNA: TGTGCCAGCAGCTTTTCGCGGAGCGGGAGTGGAATTTACAATGAGCAGTTCTTC.